One T cell receptor beta chain is described in this entry. Enrolled during active infection, Seattle patients were then followed longitudinally. Authors' methods: Researchers report that nucleated cell counts were estimated from reference gene primer amplification. Clones were read by immunoSEQ multiplex PCR, and TCRdb kept only the in-frame ones, dropping some. The V and J calls and clone size were taken over from that table, and D and trimming were inferred from the DNA. The table has roughly 250,000 clones, roughly 88% seen once; the top ten hold about 0.9%. This entry belongs to a study of blood T cell repertoires in COVID-19. Study information: COVID-19 samples collected from the United States, Italy and Spain covered acute and convalescent phases.

This clonotype originated in a human donor with COVID-19, enrolled during active disease. The donor label of this sample is uncertain. The sequencing input was peripheral blood.

The CDR3 loop reads CASSLRSGWGREADTQYF. CDR3 nucleotide sequence: TGCGCCAGCAGCTTGAGGAGCGGTTGGGGGAGGGAGGCAGATACGCAGTATTTT. The chain carries TRBV5-1 and TRBJ2-3, with 7 positions matching TRBD2. The CDR3 spans 18 residues. The V and J ends lost 1 base and 4 bases, in that order; junction bases with no gene match: 15. Germline values: CDR1 SGHRS, CDR2 YFSETQ. The variable domain in full, with the rest retrieved from reference TRBV5-1 and TRBJ2-3, is KAGVTQTPRYLIKTRGQQVTLSCSPISGHRSVSWYQQTPGQGLQFLFEYFSETQRNKGNFPGRFSGRQFSNSRSEMNVSTLELGDSALYLCASSLRSGWGREADTQYFGPGTRLTVL.